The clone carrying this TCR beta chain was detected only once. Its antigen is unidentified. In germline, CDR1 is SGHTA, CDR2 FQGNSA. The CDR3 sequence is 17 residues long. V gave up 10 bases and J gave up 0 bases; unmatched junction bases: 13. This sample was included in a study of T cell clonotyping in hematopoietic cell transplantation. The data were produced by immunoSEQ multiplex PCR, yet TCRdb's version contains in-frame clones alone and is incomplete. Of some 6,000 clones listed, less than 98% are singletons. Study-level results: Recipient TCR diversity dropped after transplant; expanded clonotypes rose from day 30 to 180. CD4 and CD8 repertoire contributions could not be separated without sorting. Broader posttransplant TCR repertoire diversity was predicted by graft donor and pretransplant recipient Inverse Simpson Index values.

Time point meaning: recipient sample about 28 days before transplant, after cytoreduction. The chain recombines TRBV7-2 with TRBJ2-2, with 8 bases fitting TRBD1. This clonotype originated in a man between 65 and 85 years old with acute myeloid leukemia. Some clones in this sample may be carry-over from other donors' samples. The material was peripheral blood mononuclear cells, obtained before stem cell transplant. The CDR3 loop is CATRAGGKLTNTGELFF. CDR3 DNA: TGTGCCACCAGGGCAGGGGGCAAACTTACGAACACCGGGGAGCTGTTTTTT. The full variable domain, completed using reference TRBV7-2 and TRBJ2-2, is GAGVSQSPSNKVTEKGKDVELRCDPISGHTALYWYRQSLGQGLEFLIYFQGNSAPDKSGLPSDRFSAERTGGSVSTLTIQRTQQEDSAVYLCATRAGGKLTNTGELFFGEGSRLTVL.